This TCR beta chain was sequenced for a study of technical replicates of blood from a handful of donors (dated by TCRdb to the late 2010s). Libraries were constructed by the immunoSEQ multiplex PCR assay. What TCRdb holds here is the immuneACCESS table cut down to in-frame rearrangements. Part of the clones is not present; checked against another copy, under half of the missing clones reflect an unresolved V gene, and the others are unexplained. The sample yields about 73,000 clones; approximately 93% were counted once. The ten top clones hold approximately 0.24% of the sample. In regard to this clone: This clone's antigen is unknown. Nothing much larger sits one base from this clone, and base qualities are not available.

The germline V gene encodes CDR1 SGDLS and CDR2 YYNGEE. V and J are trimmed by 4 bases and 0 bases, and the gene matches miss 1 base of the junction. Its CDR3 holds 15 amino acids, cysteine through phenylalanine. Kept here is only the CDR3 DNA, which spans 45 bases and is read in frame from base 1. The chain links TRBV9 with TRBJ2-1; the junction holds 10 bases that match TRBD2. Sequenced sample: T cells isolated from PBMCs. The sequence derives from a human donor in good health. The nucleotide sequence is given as TGTGCCAGCAGCCCTAGCGGGAGCTCCTACAATGAGCAGTTCTTC. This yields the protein CASSPSGSSYNEQFF.